Following are 14 T cell receptor beta chains from one sample sequenced in a study of T-cell reconstitution after alpha-beta-depleted transplantation in children. Unique molecular identifiers were used in preparing the TCRbeta library. TCRdb analysed the PCR reads with MiXCR anew, one entry per CDR3 protein. The table lists more than 200,000 distinct CDR3 sequences, over 20% of them singletons. The sample here was PBMCs, taken before TCRalphabeta/CD19-depleted stem cell transplant. All receptors come from a girl aged 2 to 10 with Fanconi anemia, due to receive a stem cell transplant.

V usage is TRBV3-1 and J usage is TRBJ2-3; TRBD2 matches at 12 bases. The length of the CDR3 is 18 residues. Germline V CDR1 and CDR2: LGHDT, YNNKEL (reference sequence). Unmatched junction bases numbered 14, after V lost 7 bases and J lost 3 bases. This CDR3 is CASTSRRLAGVGTDTQYF. CDR3 in DNA: TGTGCCAGCACTTCTAGAAGACTAGCGGGAGTGGGGACAGATACGCAGTATTTT.

Many counts were recorded for this clonotype. The chain joins TRBV20-1 to TRBJ2-7; TRBD1 aligns across 10 bases. Germline loops: CDR1 DFQATT, CDR2 SNEGSKA (reference sequence). CDR3 length: 14 amino acids. Trimming cost V 5 bases and J 4 bases; bases outside gene matches: 8. This CDR3 is CSAQSGTGAYEQYF. The CDR3 coding sequence is TGCAGTGCTCAGTCCGGGACAGGGGCGTACGAGCAGTACTTC.

This clonotype has more than one count but fewer than ten. The chain combines TRBV20-1 with TRBJ2-7; D might be TRBD1 (5 bases). V was clipped by 1 base and J by 3 bases, with 13 bases between them. The CDR3 has 14 amino acids. Germline assignment: CDR1 DFQATT and CDR2 SNEGSKA (reference sequence). CDR3 nucleotides: TGCAGTGCTAGAGGTTTGACAGCCAGCTACGAGCAGTACTTC. Translating gives CSARGLTASYEQYF.

This rearrangement joins TRBV5-1 to TRBJ2-1; TRBD2 aligns across 11 bases. CDR1 SGHRS and CDR2 YFSETQ come from the germline V gene. CDR3 size: 15 residues. V shed 2 bases and J 8 bases; nucleotides not matched to a gene: 6. The CDR3 reads CASSLVAGGPDEQFF. The CDR3 DNA is TGCGCCAGCAGCTTAGTAGCGGGAGGGCCGGATGAGCAGTTCTTC. The entire variable domain, with the rest obtained from reference TRBV5-1 and TRBJ2-1, is as follows: KAGVTQTPRYLIKTRGQQVTLSCSPISGHRSVSWYQQTPGQGLQFLFEYFSETQRNKGNFPGRFSGRQFSNSRSEMNVSTLELGDSALYLCASSLVAGGPDEQFFGPGTRLTVL.

In its sample, this clonotype was seen many times. V usage is TRBV12-3 or TRBV12-4 and J usage is TRBJ2-7, with D uncertain. This CDR3 contains 13 residues. With 6 bases removed from V and 3 bases from J, the gap between germline ends came to 12 bases. CDR3 region: CASSLRWGYEQYF. The CDR3 DNA reads as TGTGCCAGCAGCCTAAGGTGGGGCTACGAGCAGTACTTC.

This clonotype was counted at least ten times. This sequence joins TRBV6-5 and TRBJ1-3, with D hard to call. Deletions cut 2 bases from V and 1 base from J, with 6 bases between. The CDR3 is 14 residues long. From germline, CDR1 is MNHEY and CDR2 SVGAGI. The CDR3 sequence is CASSYSYSGNTIYF. The CDR3 DNA reads as TGTGCCAGCAGTTACAGCTATTCTGGAAACACCATATATTTT.

There are many counts of this clonotype. This rearrangement joins TRBV29-1 to TRBJ2-7; D may be TRBD1 (5 bases). CDR3 length: 13 residues. V was clipped by 3 bases and J by 5 bases, with 14 bases between them. The germline V gene encodes CDR1 SQVTM and CDR2 ANQGSEA. DNA of the CDR3: TGCAGCGTTGAGGTAATGCAGGGAAACGAGCAGTACTTC. Amino acids: CSVEVMQGNEQYF.

Only a few counts were recorded for this clonotype. The chain recombines TRBV29-1 with TRBJ1-4; 7 nucleotides line up with TRBD1. J was trimmed by 5 bases and V by 7 bases; bases with no gene match: 13. Germline CDR1 SQVTM, CDR2 ANQGSEA. The CDR3 runs to 15 residues. This CDR3 is CSAGTSGQINEKLFF. The CDR3 bases are TGCAGCGCCGGAACCTCGGGACAGATAAATGAAAAACTGTTTTTT.

This clonotype was counted a single time. The chain has TRBV20-1 and TRBJ2-1; 8 nucleotides align to TRBD1. Germline CDR1 DFQATT, CDR2 SNEGSKA (reference sequence). CDR3 length: 12 amino acids. V trimming: 3 bases; J trimming: 10 bases; junction bases outside the gene matches: 5. CDR3: CSASRTGWEQFF. As DNA, the CDR3 is TGCAGTGCTAGCCGGACAGGGTGGGAGCAGTTCTTC.

This clonotype was observed at least ten times. This CDR3 is CSVVPGLAASQNEQFF. CDR3 sequence (DNA): TGCAGCGTGGTACCGGGACTAGCGGCTTCCCAGAATGAGCAGTTCTTC. The rearrangement joins TRBV29-1 to TRBJ2-1, with TRBD2 matching 11 bases. The CDR3 has 16 amino acids. In germline, CDR1 is SQVTM, CDR2 ANQGSEA. J gave up 7 bases and V 6 bases, and 14 bases lay outside the gene matches.

The genes are TRBV27 and TRBJ1-2; no reliable D call. Trimming removed 4 bases at V and 4 bases at J, with 10 bases between. Germline CDR1 and CDR2: MNHEY and SMNVEV (reference sequence). The CDR3 contains 13 residues. The CDR3 DNA is TGTGCCAGCAGTTCGACTGATAGCTATGGCTACACCTTC. This sequence encodes CASSSTDSYGYTF.

This clonotype was found many times. The chain is built from TRBV29-1 and TRBJ2-5, with D unclear. The CDR3 totals 12 residues. Germline lookup yields CDR1 SQVTM and CDR2 ANQGSEA. V lost 6 bases and J 2 bases, leaving 10 bases between the germline ends. The CDR3 DNA reads as TGCAGCGTGTCGATGGGGCAAGAGACCCAGTACTTC. Amino acids: CSVSMGQETQYF.

The V gene is TRBV5-1, the J gene TRBJ2-7, with 9 nucleotides matching TRBD2. The CDR3 sequence is 15 residues long. V shed 1 base and J 6 bases; nucleotides not matched to a gene: 8. Per germline, CDR1 SGHRS and CDR2 YFSETQ. The CDR3 region has the DNA TGCGCCAGCAGCTTGTTAGCGGGAGAGGGCCTCGAGCAGTACTTC. Its protein product is CASSLLAGEGLEQYF.

This rearrangement joins TRBV6-5 to TRBJ2-3; possibly TRBD2 for D (6 bases). Germline CDR1 is MNHEY and CDR2 is SVGAGI. This CDR3 region has 17 residues. Trimming took 2 bases from V and 2 from J, leaving 17 bases between them. The DNA for the CDR3 is TGTGCCAGCAGTTACAGGACACCGGGACTCCACACAGATACGCAGTATTTT. Amino acid sequence: CASSYRTPGLHTDTQYF.